The text below deals with one TCR beta chain. The sample belongs to a study of shared T cell receptors in the human thymus. The length of the CDR3 is 17 residues. Germline assignment: CDR1 MNHEY and CDR2 SMNVEV (reference sequence). The V end was cut by 5 bases, the J end by 0 bases, with 19 bases between. TCRdb's table, derived via immunoSEQ multiplex PCR, lists solely in-frame clones and lacks some. The repertoire consists of hundreds of thousands of clones, with roughly 88% occurring once and the leading ten covering 0.01%. The data were also submitted as part of a second study, on human thymus T cells. That study adds: Having surgery to correct congenital heart defects, healthy Finnish infants acted as the donors. In corrective heart surgery, resections were taken, and these provided the thymus tissue. Both thymic and peripheral blood repertoires showed apparently biased V and J usage.

Sequenced: thymocytes. J is TRBJ1-2 and V is TRBV27, with D unresolved. The TCR sequence derives from a boy under two years old with a congenital heart defect. The CDR3 here is CASSPRNPWAANYGYTF. The CDR3 DNA reads as TGTGCCAGCAGTCCTCGAAATCCTTGGGCAGCTAACTATGGCTACACCTTC.